Included here is one T cell receptor beta chain sequence, with context. Its specificity is not known. The CDR3 consists of 13 residues. The germline V gene has CDR1 SGDLS and CDR2 YYNGEE. Trimming left V 4 bases short and J 5 bases short, with 11 bases between. The sample belongs to a study of blood T cells in healthy people across ages. Whole-study findings and limits: What prevented conclusive comparison of naive and antigen-experienced cells was that PBMCs were unsorted.

Next came a second PCR, run for about 6 to 11 cycles, which used a sample-barcoded 5' primer along with a J-beta primer mix. Template switching added a 12-random-nucleotide identifier to every cDNA molecule. One entry per CDR3 protein, called by TCRdb with MiXCR from the 5' RACE reads. The table shows about 400,000 distinct CDR3 sequences, with over 45% occurring only once. Sequenced material: blood. The clonotype was recovered from a man between 60 and 75 years old in good health. The chain recombines TRBV9 with TRBJ2-3; a weak D match, TRBD1 (6 bases). The CDR3 DNA is TGTGCCAGCAGCACTCAGGGGAGAGATACGCAGTATTTT. It yields the protein CASSTQGRDTQYF.